Listed here are 7 T cell receptor beta chains from one sample, sequenced in a study of cytomegalovirus exposure and HLA in healthy donors. PCR used 60 Vbeta primers and 13 Jbeta primers. TCRdb keeps only in-frame clones here, not all; method: immunoSEQ multiplex PCR. Of fewer than 120,000 clones listed, over 65% are singletons. Sequencing was performed on PBMCs. The origin of the receptors is a woman aged 25 to 39 in good health and CMV-seronegative.

The V gene is TRBV28, the J gene TRBJ2-3, with 9 bases lining up with TRBD2. The CDR3 runs to 16 residues. With V trimmed by 5 bases and J by 7 bases, 13 bases remained unmatched. Germline CDR1 and CDR2: MDHEN and SYDVKM. CDR3 sequence reads: CASSPIIAGVYNTQYF. CDR3 nucleotides: TGTGCCAGCAGTCCAATAATAGCGGGAGTCTACAATACGCAGTATTTT.

This clone was found a few times. The chain recombines TRBV6-5 with TRBJ2-7, with 8 bases identical to TRBD1. Germline V gene data show CDR1 as MNHEY and CDR2 as SVGAGI. The J segment lost 5 bases and the V segment lost 10 bases, leaving 7 bases of the junction unmatched. The CDR3 loop spans 12 amino acids. The CDR3 nucleotides read TGTGCCACCGGCGACAGGGGAAACGAGCAGTACTTC. This gives the protein CATGDRGNEQYF.

This chain connects TRBV30 to TRBJ2-1; perhaps TRBD1 as D (7 bases). V lost 2 bases and J 4 bases, leaving 12 bases between the germline ends. The CDR3 spans 14 residues. Germline CDR1 reads GTSNPN; CDR2 reads SVGIG (reference sequence). CDR3 nucleotides: TGTGCCTGGAGTATGGCAGGGGGGTACAATGAGCAGTTCTTC. Amino acids: CAWSMAGGYNEQFF.

This clone was seen only once. V is TRBV4-3 and J is TRBJ2-7; the match to TRBD2 covers 9 bases. Looked up from germline, CDR1 is LGHNA and CDR2 is YSLEER. This CDR3 has 16 residues. Unmatched junction bases numbered 8, after V lost 1 base and J lost 4 bases. The CDR3 region has the DNA TGCGCCAGCAGCCAAGGATCTGGACTAGCGAGTTACGAGCAGTACTTC. Translating it yields CASSQGSGLASYEQYF.

The rearrangement uses TRBV5-1 and TRBJ1-2, with a weak D call TRBD1 (5 bases). V was shortened by 0 bases and J by 2 bases, with 11 bases between the two germline ends. This CDR3 contains 15 residues. CDR1 SGHRS and CDR2 YFSETQ come from the germline V gene. The CDR3 spells CASSLEGVLNYGYTF. The CDR3 DNA is TGCGCCAGCAGCTTGGAAGGGGTTTTGAACTATGGCTACACCTTC.

This chain joins TRBV27 and TRBJ2-7; TRBD2 is a possible D gene (5 bases). This CDR3 spans 13 amino acids. In germline, CDR1 is MNHEY, CDR2 SMNVEV (reference sequence). With 6 bases removed from V and 3 bases from J, the gap between germline ends came to 12 bases. Here the CDR3 reads CASSIGNLYEQYF. In DNA, the CDR3 is TGTGCCAGCAGCATCGGGAATCTCTACGAGCAGTACTTC.

This chain joins TRBV9 and TRBJ2-3; TRBD2 agrees at 11 bases. Germline CDR1 is SGDLS and CDR2 is YYNGEE. The CDR3 has 16 amino acids. With V trimmed by 3 bases and J by 0 bases, 3 bases remained unmatched. The CDR3 DNA reads as TGTGCCAGCAGCGGCCTAGCGGGGGGAAGCACAGATACGCAGTATTTT. Its protein is CASSGLAGGSTDTQYF.